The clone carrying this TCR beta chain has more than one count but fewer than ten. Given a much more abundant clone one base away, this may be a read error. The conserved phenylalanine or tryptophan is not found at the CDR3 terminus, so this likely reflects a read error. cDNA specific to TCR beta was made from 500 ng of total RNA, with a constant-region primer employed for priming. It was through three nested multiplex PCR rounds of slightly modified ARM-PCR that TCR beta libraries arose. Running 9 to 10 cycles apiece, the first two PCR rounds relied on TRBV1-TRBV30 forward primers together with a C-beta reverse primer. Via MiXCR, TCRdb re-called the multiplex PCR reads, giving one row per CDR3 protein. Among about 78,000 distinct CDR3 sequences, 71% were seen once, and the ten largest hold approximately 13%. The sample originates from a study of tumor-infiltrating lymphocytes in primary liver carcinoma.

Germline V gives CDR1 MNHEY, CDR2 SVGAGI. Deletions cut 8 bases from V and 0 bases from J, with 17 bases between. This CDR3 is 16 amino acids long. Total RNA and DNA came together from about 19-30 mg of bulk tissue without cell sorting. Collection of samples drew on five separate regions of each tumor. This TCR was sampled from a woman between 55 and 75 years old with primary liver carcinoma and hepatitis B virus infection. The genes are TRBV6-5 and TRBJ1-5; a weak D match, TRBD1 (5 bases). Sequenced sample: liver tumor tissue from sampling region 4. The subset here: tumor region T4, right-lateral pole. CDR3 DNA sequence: TGTGCCAGCCGCTCCTCCCGACAGTCTAGCAATCAGCCCCAGCATTCT. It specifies CASRSSRQSSNQPQHS.